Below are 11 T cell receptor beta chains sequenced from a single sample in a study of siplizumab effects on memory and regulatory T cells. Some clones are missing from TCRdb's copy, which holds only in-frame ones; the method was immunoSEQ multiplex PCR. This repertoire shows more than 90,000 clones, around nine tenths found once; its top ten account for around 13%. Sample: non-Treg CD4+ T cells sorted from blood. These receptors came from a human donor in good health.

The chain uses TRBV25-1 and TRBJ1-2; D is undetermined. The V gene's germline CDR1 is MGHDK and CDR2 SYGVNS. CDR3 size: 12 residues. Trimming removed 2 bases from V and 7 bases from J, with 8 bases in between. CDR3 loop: CASSEIGSGYTF. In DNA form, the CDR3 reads TGTGCCAGCAGTGAAATTGGGTCTGGCTACACCTTC.

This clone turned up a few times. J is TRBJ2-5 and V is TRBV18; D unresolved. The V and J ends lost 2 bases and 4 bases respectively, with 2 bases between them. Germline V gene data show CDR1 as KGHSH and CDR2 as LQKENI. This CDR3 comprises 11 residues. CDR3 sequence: CASSPGETQYF. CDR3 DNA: TGTGCCAGCTCACCAGGAGAGACCCAGTACTTC.

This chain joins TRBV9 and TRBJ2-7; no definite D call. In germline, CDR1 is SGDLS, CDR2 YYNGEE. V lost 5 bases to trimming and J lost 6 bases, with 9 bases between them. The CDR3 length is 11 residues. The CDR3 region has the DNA TGTGCCAGCAGTTCCGGCTTCGAGCAGTACTTC. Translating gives CASSSGFEQYF.

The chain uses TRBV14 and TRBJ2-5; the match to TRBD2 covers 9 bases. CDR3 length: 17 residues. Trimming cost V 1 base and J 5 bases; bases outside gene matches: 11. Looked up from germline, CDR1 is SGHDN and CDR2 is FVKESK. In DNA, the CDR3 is TGTGCCAGCAGCCAAGTTCGGCGGGCTAGCGGGACCGAGACCCAGTACTTC. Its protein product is CASSQVRRASGTETQYF. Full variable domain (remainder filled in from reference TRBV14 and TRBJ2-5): EAGVTQFPSHSVIEKGQTVTLRCDPISGHDNLYWYRRVMGKEIKFLLHFVKESKQDESGMPNNRFLAERTGGTYSTLKVQPAELEDSGVYFCASSQVRRASGTETQYFGPGTRLLVL.

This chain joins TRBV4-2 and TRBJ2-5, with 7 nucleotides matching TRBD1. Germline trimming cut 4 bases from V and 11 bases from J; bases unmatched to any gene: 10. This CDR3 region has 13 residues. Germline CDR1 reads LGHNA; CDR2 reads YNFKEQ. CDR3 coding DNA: TGTGCCAGCAGCCCCCGGGACAGAAGGGAGCAGTACTTC. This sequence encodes CASSPRDRREQYF.

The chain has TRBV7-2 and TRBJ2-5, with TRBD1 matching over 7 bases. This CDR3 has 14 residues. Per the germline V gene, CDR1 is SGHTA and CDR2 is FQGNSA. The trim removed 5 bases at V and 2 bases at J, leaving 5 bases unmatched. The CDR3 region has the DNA TGTGCCAGCAGCCTCAACAGGGGTCAAGAGACCCAGTACTTC. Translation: CASSLNRGQETQYF.

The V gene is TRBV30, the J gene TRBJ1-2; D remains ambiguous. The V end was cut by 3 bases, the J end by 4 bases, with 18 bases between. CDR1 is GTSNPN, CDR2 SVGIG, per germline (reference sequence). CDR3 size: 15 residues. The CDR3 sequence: CAWRDNSLSLYGYTF. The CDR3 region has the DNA TGTGCCTGGAGGGATAACAGCCTATCCCTCTATGGCTACACCTTC.

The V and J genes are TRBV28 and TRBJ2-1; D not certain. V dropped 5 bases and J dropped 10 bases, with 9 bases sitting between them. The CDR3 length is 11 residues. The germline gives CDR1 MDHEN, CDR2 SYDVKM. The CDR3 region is CASSAPPEQFF. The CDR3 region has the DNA TGTGCCAGCAGTGCACCGCCGGAGCAGTTCTTC.

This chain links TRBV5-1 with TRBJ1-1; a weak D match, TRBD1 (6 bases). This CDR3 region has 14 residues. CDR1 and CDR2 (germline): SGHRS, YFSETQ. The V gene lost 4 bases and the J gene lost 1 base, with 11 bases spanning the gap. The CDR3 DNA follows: TGCGCCAGCAGCACGGGACACTGGAACACTGAAGCTTTCTTT. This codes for CASSTGHWNTEAFF.

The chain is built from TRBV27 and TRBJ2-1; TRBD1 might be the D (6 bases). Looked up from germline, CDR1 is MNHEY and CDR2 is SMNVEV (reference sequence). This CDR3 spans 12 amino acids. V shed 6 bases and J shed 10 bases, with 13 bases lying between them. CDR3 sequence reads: CASRRRTAEQFF. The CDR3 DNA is TGTGCCAGCAGACGTCGGACAGCGGAGCAGTTCTTC.

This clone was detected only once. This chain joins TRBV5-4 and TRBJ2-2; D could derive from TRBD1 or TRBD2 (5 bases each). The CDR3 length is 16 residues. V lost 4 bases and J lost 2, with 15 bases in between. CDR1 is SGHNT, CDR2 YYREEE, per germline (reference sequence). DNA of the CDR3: TGTGCCAGCAGCCTACTAGGGGCAGGCAACACCGGGGAGCTGTTTTTT. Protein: CASSLLGAGNTGELFF.